The rows below give T cell receptor beta chains drawn from one sample of a study of T-cell reconstitution after alpha-beta-depleted transplantation in children. TCRdb processed the PCR reads anew with MiXCR; each CDR3 protein has one entry. The table has about 980,000 distinct CDR3 sequences, 25% to 30% seen once; the top ten hold roughly 30%. The sample in question was PBMCs, mostly from graft donor cells, obtained 360 days after TCRalphabeta/CD19-depleted stem cell transplant. The receptors derive from a boy younger than two who had a stem cell transplant for SCID, so the T cells may come from the graft donor. Each CDR3 is given with its conserved first and last residue. A D gene is named only where the DNA matches it firmly. Size values are once, few and many counts, or a class for expanded clones, and some rows have none.

len	d_gene	v_gene	j_gene	abundance	CDR3aa	CDR3nt
15	-	TRBV12-3/TRBV12-4	TRBJ2-5	-	CASSPSRGDQETQYF	TGTGCCAGCAGCCCCTCTAGGGGGGATCAAGAGACCCAGTACTTC
13	-	TRBV10-3	TRBJ2-5	-	CATSTGNEVPQYF	TGTGCCACGTCCACAGGGAATGAGGTTCCCCAGTACTTC
13	-	TRBV11-2	TRBJ2-7	few	CASSFEIQGEQYF	TGTGCCAGCAGCTTCGAAATACAGGGCGAGCAGTACTTC
14	-	TRBV4-2	TRBJ1-1	-	CASSQGEGGTEAFF	TGTGCCAGCAGCCAAGGAGAGGGTGGCACTGAAGCTTTCTTT
17	TRBD2	TRBV4-3	TRBJ2-1	-	CASSQDTWGGEENEQFF	TGCGCCAGCAGCCAAGATACGTGGGGGGGGGAAGAGAATGAGCAGTTCTTC
15	-	TRBV9	TRBJ2-2	few	CASSGRTGSTGELFF	TGTGCCAGCAGCGGCCGCACAGGGAGCACCGGGGAGCTGTTTTTT
15	-	TRBV10-3	TRBJ2-5	-	CAISESAVWKETQYF	TGTGCCATCAGTGAGTCAGCGGTTTGGAAAGAGACCCAGTACTTC
15	-	TRBV12-3/TRBV12-4	TRBJ2-1	many	CASSFFSGPYNEQFF	TGTGCCAGCAGTTTTTTTAGCGGTCCCTACAATGAGCAGTTCTTC
13	-	TRBV19	TRBJ2-7	few	CASSRSRDYEQYF	TGTGCCAGTAGTAGGTCCAGGGACTACGAGCAGTACTTC
14	-	TRBV7-2	TRBJ2-3	few	CASSQWTRPDKQYF	TGTGCCAGCAGCCAGTGGACAAGGCCTGATAAACAGTATTTT
14	TRBD1	TRBV2	TRBJ2-3	few	CASRLGQGADTQYF	TGTGCCAGCAGACTCGGACAGGGGGCAGATACGCAGTATTTT
14	TRBD2	TRBV3-1	TRBJ2-1	-	CASSQASGDNEQFF	TGTGCCAGCAGCCAGGCTAGCGGGGACAATGAGCAGTTCTTC
15	-	TRBV3-1	TRBJ1-3	-	CASSQRLASGNTIYF	TGTGCCAGCAGCCAGAGGCTGGCCTCTGGAAACACCATATATTTT
15	TRBD2	TRBV7-3	TRBJ2-1	-	CASSLAGLASDEQFF	TGTGCCAGCAGCTTAGCGGGACTAGCTTCCGATGAGCAGTTCTTC
11	-	TRBV2	TRBJ2-7	-	CASSAESEQYF	TGTGCCAGCAGTGCGGAGTCCGAGCAGTACTTC
17	-	TRBV7-9	TRBJ2-5	-	CASSYEAGRRLGETQYF	TGTGCCAGCAGCTATGAAGCTGGACGGCGACTCGGAGAGACCCAGTACTTC
15	-	TRBV5-1	TRBJ1-5	many	CASSLEGRGNQPQHF	TGTGCCAGCAGCTTAGAAGGACGGGGGAATCAGCCCCAGCATTTT
18	-	TRBV4-1	TRBJ2-2	-	CASSQGWDPWPNTGELFF	TGCGCCAGCAGCCAAGGATGGGATCCTTGGCCGAACACCGGGGAGCTGTTTTTT
15	TRBD1	TRBV12-3/TRBV12-4	TRBJ2-5	few	CASSLPQGARETQYF	TGTGCCAGCAGTTTACCACAGGGGGCTAGGGAGACCCAGTACTTC
19	-	TRBV6-5	TRBJ1-6	-	CASSYSFLGRTSYNSPLHF	TGTGCCAGCAGTTACTCGTTTTTGGGAAGGACCTCGTACAATTCACCCCTCCACTTT
14	-	TRBV7-2	TRBJ2-7	-	CASSPLRGTPVQYF	TGTGCCAGCAGCCCCCTTAGGGGTACCCCCGTCCAGTACTTC
11	TRBD2	TRBV7-9	TRBJ2-5	-	CAAGTIETQYF	TGTGCTGCCGGGACTATAGAGACCCAGTACTTC
14	TRBD2	TRBV5-1	TRBJ2-7	-	CASKLAGGHYEQYF	TGCGCCAGCAAACTAGCGGGGGGGCACTACGAGCAGTACTTC
17	TRBD2	TRBV7-9	TRBJ2-5	few	CASSGGLAGGVQETQYF	TGTGCCAGCAGCGGCGGACTAGCGGGGGGGGTACAAGAGACCCAGTACTTC
15	TRBD1	TRBV20-1	TRBJ2-7	few	CSARALTGPSYEQYF	TGCAGTGCTAGAGCCCTGACAGGGCCCTCCTACGAGCAGTACTTC
14	-	TRBV20-1	TRBJ1-1	few	CSARRGSPNTEAFF	TGCAGTGCTAGGCGGGGCAGCCCGAACACTGAAGCTTTCTTT
15	TRBD1	TRBV5-1	TRBJ1-1	-	CASSLSTTGPTEAFF	TGCGCCAGCAGCTTGAGCACGACAGGGCCCACTGAAGCTTTCTTT
15	-	TRBV7-8	TRBJ2-7	-	CASSSHRTGTYEQYF	TGTGCCAGCAGCTCTCATCGGACGGGAACCTACGAGCAGTACTTC
17	-	TRBV4-2	TRBJ2-7	-	CASSTPAEDINSYEQYF	TGTGCCAGCAGCACGCCTGCTGAAGACATAAACTCCTACGAGCAGTACTTC
14	-	TRBV9	TRBJ2-5	-	CASSGTPGPETQYF	TGTGCCAGCAGCGGCACTCCGGGGCCCGAGACCCAGTACTTC
16	TRBD2	TRBV12-3/TRBV12-4	TRBJ2-7	few	CASSSRTSGGVYEQYF	TGTGCCAGCAGTTCCCGGACTAGCGGGGGGGTATACGAGCAGTACTTC
12	-	TRBV13	TRBJ2-2	-	CASSLWREELFF	TGTGCCAGCAGCTTATGGAGAGAGGAGCTGTTTTTT
14	TRBD2	TRBV7-7	TRBJ2-1	once	CASSLGTSGGRQFF	TGTGCCAGCAGCCTTGGGACTAGCGGGGGGCGACAGTTCTTC
12	-	TRBV4-2	TRBJ1-2	few	CASSQEGVGYTF	TGTGCCAGCAGCCAAGAAGGCGTGGGCTACACCTTC
15	-	TRBV6-2/TRBV6-3	TRBJ2-7	few	CASSYRGATRNEQYF	TGTGCCAGCAGTTATCGGGGGGCTACGAGGAACGAGCAGTACTTC
11	TRBD2	TRBV3-1	TRBJ2-7	-	CATRLAHEQYF	TGTGCCACCAGACTAGCGCACGAGCAGTACTTC
14	-	TRBV18	TRBJ2-7	-	CASSPEGPRSEQYF	TGTGCCAGCTCACCAGAGGGACCTCGTTCGGAGCAGTACTTC
14	TRBD2	TRBV29-1	TRBJ2-1	-	CSGAGLAGSGEQFF	TGCAGCGGGGCGGGACTAGCGGGGTCGGGTGAGCAGTTCTTC
14	-	TRBV7-8	TRBJ2-7	-	CASSLVDGAYEQYF	TGTGCCAGCAGCTTAGTGGACGGCGCCTACGAGCAGTACTTC
14	TRBD2	TRBV2	TRBJ2-5	few	CASTEGDYAETQYF	TGTGCCAGCACCGAAGGGGACTATGCAGAGACCCAGTACTTC
13	TRBD2	TRBV7-3	TRBJ2-3	-	CASSPTGGYTQYF	TGTGCCAGCAGCCCAACGGGGGGTTATACGCAGTATTTT
15	-	TRBV4-1	TRBJ2-6	-	CASSQGYPGANVLTF	TGCGCCAGCAGCCAAGGATACCCGGGGGCCAACGTCCTGACTTTC
17	TRBD1	TRBV10-3	TRBJ2-3	-	CAISGLKGQGVGDTQYF	TGTGCCATCAGTGGGCTTAAGGGACAGGGTGTCGGTGATACGCAGTATTTT
15	TRBD1	TRBV12-3/TRBV12-4	TRBJ1-1	-	CASSRTGWRDTEAFF	TGTGCCAGCAGCAGGACAGGGTGGAGGGACACTGAAGCTTTCTTT
12	-	TRBV28	TRBJ2-7	-	CALMGGTYEQYF	TGTGCCCTAATGGGAGGAACCTACGAGCAGTACTTC
15	-	TRBV7-2	TRBJ2-1	few	CASSLDIGSYNEQFF	TGTGCCAGCAGCTTAGACATCGGCTCCTACAATGAGCAGTTCTTC
16	-	TRBV7-7	TRBJ2-1	few	CASSLGPGLSYNEQFF	TGTGCCAGCAGCTTAGGCCCGGGACTGTCCTACAATGAGCAGTTCTTC
14	-	TRBV5-1	TRBJ2-2	-	CASSLGGPAGELFF	TGCGCCAGCAGCTTGGGAGGACCTGCCGGGGAGCTGTTTTTT
16	-	TRBV5-5	TRBJ1-1	-	CASSLDPYGAGTEAFF	TGTGCCAGCAGCTTGGACCCATACGGGGCCGGCACTGAAGCTTTCTTT
14	TRBD2	TRBV10-3	TRBJ2-7	-	CAIRGTSGGNEQYF	TGTGCCATCAGGGGGACTAGCGGGGGGAACGAGCAGTACTTC
13	-	TRBV27	TRBJ1-5	-	CASSLGRIQPQHF	TGTGCCAGCAGTTTGGGGAGAATTCAGCCCCAGCATTTT
13	TRBD1	TRBV28	TRBJ2-1	-	CATGTGRGNEQFF	TGTGCCACCGGGACAGGGAGAGGCAATGAGCAGTTCTTC
12	TRBD1	TRBV20-1	TRBJ1-1	once	CSSDRGDTEAFF	TGCAGTTCCGACAGGGGGGACACTGAAGCTTTCTTT
13	-	TRBV20-1	TRBJ2-7	few	CSVYGGETYEQYF	TGCAGTGTGTACGGGGGAGAAACCTACGAGCAGTACTTC
12	-	TRBV29-1	TRBJ2-3	few	CSVEERGDTQYF	TGCAGCGTTGAAGAGAGGGGAGATACGCAGTATTTT
11	-	TRBV20-1	TRBJ2-5	many	CSGRASETQYF	TGCAGTGGGAGGGCCTCAGAGACCCAGTACTTC
15	-	TRBV10-3	TRBJ2-3	-	CAISGERARPDTQYF	TGTGCCATCAGTGGAGAGAGGGCACGGCCAGATACGCAGTATTTT
15	TRBD2	TRBV12-3/TRBV12-4	TRBJ2-2	once	CASRDPGYSAGGLFF	TGTGCCAGCAGGGATCCCGGCTACTCAGCGGGGGGGCTGTTTTTT
13	-	TRBV29-1	TRBJ2-1	-	CSVDLADYNEQFF	TGCAGCGTTGATTTAGCGGACTACAATGAGCAGTTCTTC
14	-	TRBV10-3	TRBJ2-2	-	CAIRGREIAGELFF	TGTGCCATCCGGGGAAGGGAGATCGCCGGGGAGCTGTTTTTT